This T cell receptor (beta chain) was retrieved from a study of shared clonotypes between healthy human individuals. Study-wide results and limits: The authors sampled blood alone, and tissue repertoires likely differ.

Worth noting for this clone: The antigen is unknown.

Naive CD8 isolation took CD45RO-negative cells positively selected for CCR7 and excluded terminally differentiated effector memory CD45RA+ cells. All donors were healthy HIV-negative adults lacking recent acute infections or vaccinations. Germline V lookup: CDR1 SGHTS, CDR2 YDEGEE. The V gene lost 3 bases and the J gene lost 9 bases, with 22 bases spanning the gap. The CDR3 spans 16 residues. Genomic DNA (from each subset) was split evenly across several immunoSEQ plates. Each PCR replicate from the sorted subsets contained about 200 ng DNA, which is about 30,000 T cell genomes. Only in-frame clones appear in the TCRdb table, and some are missing; sequencing was by immunoSEQ multiplex PCR. Here the sample spans hundreds of thousands of clones, 95% to 97% being singletons.

This chain uses TRBV5-8 with TRBJ2-1; TRBD1 is a possible D gene (5 bases). Source material: naive CD8+ T cells sorted from blood. The sequence was obtained from a man aged 30 to 45 in good health. In DNA form, the CDR3 reads TGTGCCAGCAGCTCCCAGGGCCAGGGCATTATCGGTGAGCAGTTCTTC. This encodes CASSSQGQGIIGEQFF.